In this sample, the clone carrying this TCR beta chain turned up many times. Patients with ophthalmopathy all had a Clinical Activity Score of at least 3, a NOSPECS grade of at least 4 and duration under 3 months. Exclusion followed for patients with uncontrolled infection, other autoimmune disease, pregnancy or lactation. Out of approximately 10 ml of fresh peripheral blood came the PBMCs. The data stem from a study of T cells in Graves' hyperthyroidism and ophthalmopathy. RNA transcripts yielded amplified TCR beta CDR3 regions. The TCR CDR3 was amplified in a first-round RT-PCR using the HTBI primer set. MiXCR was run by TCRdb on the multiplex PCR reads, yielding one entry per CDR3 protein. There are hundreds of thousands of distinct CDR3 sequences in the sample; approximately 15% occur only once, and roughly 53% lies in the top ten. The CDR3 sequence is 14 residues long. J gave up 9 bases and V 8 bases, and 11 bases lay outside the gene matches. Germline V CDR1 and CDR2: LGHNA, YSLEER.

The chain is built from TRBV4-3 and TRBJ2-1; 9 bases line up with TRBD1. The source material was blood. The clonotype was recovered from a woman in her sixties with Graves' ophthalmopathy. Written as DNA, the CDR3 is TGCGCCAGCCGGCCCGGGACAGGGAATTCTGAGCAGTTCTTC. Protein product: CASRPGTGNSEQFF.